The clone carrying this TCR beta chain was found a few times. Its target is not known. The data derive from a study of T cell repertoires in cytomegalovirus infection. Across the study: CMV infection and matching HLA type were both indicated by public TCR beta signatures. Study-wide findings and caveats: In two of eight donors, the top clonotype was HLA-C-restricted CMV-specific.

Via MiXCR, TCRdb re-called the reads, giving one row per CDR3 protein. Of some 300,000 distinct CDR3 sequences in the sample, roughly 9.3% are singletons; the top ten hold about 2.3%. This clonotype was sampled from a human donor in good health (CMV status not recorded). Some clones in this sample may be carry-over from other donors' samples. Sequenced input: PBMCs.

The CDR3 bases are TGTGCCAGTAGAGGGGGAAACATTCAGTACTTC. As protein: CASRGGNIQYF. The chain combines TRBV19 with TRBJ2-4; a weak D match, TRBD1 (6 bases). The CDR3 has 11 residues. Trimming removed 6 bases at V and 6 bases at J, with 6 bases between. The V gene's germline CDR1 is LNHDA and CDR2 SQIVND (reference sequence).